These 24 T cell receptor beta chains originate from one sample sequenced in a study of graft-versus-host responses after intestinal transplantation. Only in-frame clones appear in the TCRdb table, and some are missing; sequencing was by immunoSEQ multiplex PCR. This repertoire shows some 41,000 clones, about 90% found once; its top ten account for 2% to 3%. The material sequenced was PBMCs, taken approximately 320 days after intestinal transplant. These receptors all stem from a human patient who received an intestinal transplant, so some T cells may come from the graft donor.

V and J are TRBV28 and TRBJ2-7; TRBD1 matches 11 bases. V lost 4 bases to trimming and J lost 7 bases; unmatched junction nucleotides: 9. This CDR3 region has 15 residues. Germline CDR1 reads MDHEN; CDR2 reads SYDVKM. The chain's CDR3 is CASSSSGQGAGEQYF. The CDR3 bases are TGTGCCAGCAGTTCCTCCGGACAGGGGGCGGGGGAGCAGTACTTC.

This clone was seen a single time. The chain has TRBV7-6 and TRBJ2-2; D is possibly TRBD2 (6 bases). Trimming took 1 base from V and 2 from J, leaving 8 bases between them. The CDR3 covers 15 residues. Germline V gene sequence: CDR1 SGHVS, CDR2 FNYEAQ. The CDR3 loop is CASSLEGTNTGELFF. The CDR3 DNA reads as TGTGCCAGCAGCTTAGAGGGGACTAACACCGGGGAGCTGTTTTTT.

The chain employs TRBV9 and TRBJ2-1; 14 bases are a match to TRBD2. The V gene's germline CDR1 is SGDLS and CDR2 YYNGEE. CDR3 size: 15 residues. V lost 2 bases and J lost 5; bases outside the gene matches: 0. The CDR3 sequence: CASSVTSGRDNEQFF. In DNA form, the CDR3 reads TGTGCCAGCAGCGTGACTAGCGGGAGGGACAATGAGCAGTTCTTC. The full variable domain, completed using reference TRBV9 and TRBJ2-1, is DSGVTQTPKHLITATGQRVTLRCSPRSGDLSVYWYQQSLDQGLQFLIQYYNGEERAKGNILERFSAQQFPDLHSELNLSSLELGDSALYFCASSVTSGRDNEQFFGPGTRLTVL.

The chain carries TRBV6-1 and TRBJ2-1, with TRBD1 identical over 9 bases. This CDR3 is built from 14 residues. V shed 5 bases, J shed 4 bases, and the junction held 3 bases outside the gene matches. The V gene's germline CDR1 is MNHNS and CDR2 SASEGT. This CDR3 reads CASSYGQGYNEQFF. CDR3 DNA: TGTGCCAGCAGTTATGGACAGGGGTACAATGAGCAGTTCTTC.

This clone was picked up one time. The chain has TRBV5-8 and TRBJ1-2; D call uncertain. The CDR3 sequence is 11 residues long. The germline V gene encodes CDR1 SGHTS and CDR2 YDEGEE. Trimming took 2 bases from V and 7 from J, leaving 6 bases between them. The CDR3 region has the DNA TGTGCCAGCAGCTTTTTGATTGGCTACACCTTC. Its protein is CASSFLIGYTF.

This clone was seen just once. The V call is TRBV7-8, the J call TRBJ2-3; no clear D gene. CDR1 and CDR2 from the germline V gene are SGHVS and FQNEAQ. Trimming took off 6 bases at V and 4 bases at J, with 17 bases between the two ends. This CDR3 spans 15 amino acids. In DNA, the CDR3 is TGTGCCAGCAGATTTGGCTTAGGTGGGGCAGATACGCAGTATTTT. Amino acid sequence: CASRFGLGGADTQYF.

V gene TRBV6-5 combines with J gene TRBJ1-6, with a weak D call TRBD1 (6 bases). The CDR3 length is 14 residues. Germline V gene lookup returns CDR1 MNHEY and CDR2 SVGAGI. The ends were cut back, 5 bases at V and 4 bases at J, with 9 bases in the middle. CDR3 residues: CASSPTGYNSPLHF. In DNA form, the CDR3 reads TGTGCCAGCAGTCCGACAGGTTATAATTCACCCCTCCACTTT.

This clone appeared once. The chain employs TRBV6-1 and TRBJ1-1; D is unresolved. The CDR3 consists of 12 residues. V lost 6 bases and J 5 bases, leaving 10 bases between the germline ends. Germline CDR1 MNHNS, CDR2 SASEGT. CDR3 sequence: CASSRFGTEAFF. CDR3 DNA: TGTGCCAGCAGCAGGTTCGGAACTGAAGCTTTCTTT.

V and J are TRBV2 and TRBJ2-5; 7 nucleotides match TRBD1. CDR1 and CDR2 from the germline V gene are SNHLY and FYNNEI. The CDR3 totals 13 residues. Trimming at V came to 6 bases and at J to 5 bases, leaving 6 bases not matched to a gene. In DNA form, the CDR3 reads TGTGCCAGCAGATCGACAGGGACGGAGACCCAGTACTTC. It yields the protein CASRSTGTETQYF.

V and J are TRBV7-2 and TRBJ2-7; TRBD2 matches 8 bases. The V gene's germline CDR1 is SGHTA and CDR2 FQGNSA. This CDR3 spans 13 amino acids. Trimming at V came to 5 bases and at J to 7 bases, leaving 7 bases not matched to a gene. CDR3 protein: CASSQGLAREQYF. The CDR3 DNA sequence: TGTGCCAGCAGCCAAGGACTAGCTCGGGAGCAGTACTTC. Variable domain in full (rest from reference TRBV7-2 and TRBJ2-7): GAGVSQSPSNKVTEKGKDVELRCDPISGHTALYWYRQSLGQGLEFLIYFQGNSAPDKSGLPSDRFSAERTGGSVSTLTIQRTQQEDSAVYLCASSQGLAREQYFGPGTRLTVT.

The chain employs TRBV6-1 and TRBJ1-3; 7 bases line up with TRBD1. The CDR3 has 15 amino acids. Germline V lookup: CDR1 MNHNS, CDR2 SASEGT. Germline trimming cut 2 bases from V and 7 bases from J; bases unmatched to any gene: 8. The CDR3 nucleotides are TGTGCCAGCAGTGAAAATCGACAGGGTCCCAACACCATATATTTT. It is translated as CASSENRQGPNTIYF.

The sample holds a few counts of this clone. This chain uses TRBV6-5 with TRBJ1-2; maybe TRBD1 (6 bases). V was pared by 2 bases and J by 8 bases, with 9 bases between. Per the germline V gene, CDR1 is MNHEY and CDR2 is SVGAGI. The CDR3 is made up of 12 amino acids. CDR3 amino acids: CASSYGGGGYTF. The CDR3 nucleotides are TGTGCCAGCAGTTACGGGGGCGGGGGCTACACCTTC.

This sequence joins TRBV7-8 and TRBJ1-5, with a weak D call TRBD1 (5 bases). CDR3 length: 15 amino acids. Germline loops: CDR1 SGHVS, CDR2 FQNEAQ. The V gene lost 1 base and the J gene lost 4 bases, with 11 bases spanning the gap. CDR3 residues: CASSLVQGPNQPQHF. CDR3 bases: TGTGCCAGCAGCTTAGTCCAGGGCCCTAATCAGCCCCAGCATTTT.

The chain is built from TRBV7-2 and TRBJ2-1, with D hard to call. CDR1 is SGHTA, CDR2 FQGNSA, per germline. This CDR3 comprises 14 residues. The V and J ends lost 1 base and 5 bases respectively, with 9 bases between them. The CDR3 nucleotides are TGTGCCAGCAGCTTAGACGGAGACAACAATGAGCAGTTCTTC. Translated, it gives CASSLDGDNNEQFF.

CDR3 DNA: TGTGCCATTTCGGGACACCTTACAGATACGCAGTATTTT. Protein product: CAISGHLTDTQYF. The V call is TRBV28, the J call TRBJ2-3, with a weak D call TRBD1 (6 bases). CDR3 length equals 13 residues. Trimming shortened V by 10 bases and J by 3 bases, and 14 bases separated the two germline ends. Germline CDR1 and CDR2: MDHEN and SYDVKM. Full variable domain (remainder filled in from reference TRBV28 and TRBJ2-3): DVKVTQSSRYLVKRTGEKVFLECVQDMDHENMFWYRQDPGLGLRLIYFSYDVKMKEKGDIPEGYSVSREKKERFSLILESASTNQTSMYLCAISGHLTDTQYFGPGTRLTVL.

The chain combines TRBV29-1 with TRBJ2-1; 9 nucleotides match TRBD1. J gave up 0 bases and V 6 bases, and 12 bases lay outside the gene matches. The CDR3 spans 17 residues. From germline, CDR1 is SQVTM and CDR2 ANQGSEA. The CDR3 nucleotides are TGCAGCGTCTCCGGGACAGGGATCCTGGGCTCCTACAATGAGCAGTTCTTC. This sequence encodes CSVSGTGILGSYNEQFF.

This clone has just one count. The gene calls are TRBV7-3 and TRBJ2-1, with 14 bases that match TRBD2. CDR3 size: 16 residues. Germline V CDR1 and CDR2: SGHTA, FQGTGA. V dropped 4 bases and J dropped 8; count of bases not matched to a gene: 7. In nucleotides, the CDR3 is TGTGCCAGCAGCTCGGGACTAGCGGGGGTCACAGATGAGCAGTTCTTC. Its translation is CASSSGLAGVTDEQFF.

The rearrangement uses TRBV4-1 and TRBJ1-1; weak D call: TRBD1 (6 bases). Germline loops: CDR1 MGHRA, CDR2 YSYEKL. Trimming cost V 2 bases and J 5 bases, with 9 bases left between them. This CDR3 comprises 13 residues. DNA of the CDR3: TGCGCCAGCAGCCAATATACAGGGACTGAAGCTTTCTTT. Protein sequence: CASSQYTGTEAFF.

The V gene is TRBV5-1, the J gene TRBJ1-5, with D maybe TRBD1 (5 bases). V was shortened by 0 bases and J by 4 bases, with 11 bases between the two germline ends. CDR3 size: 15 residues. The V gene's germline CDR1 is SGHRS and CDR2 YFSETQ. The DNA of the CDR3 is TGCGCCAGCAGCTTGGAGGGTCAGGGTAATCAGCCCCAGCATTTT. The encoded protein is CASSLEGQGNQPQHF.

The V call is TRBV2, the J call TRBJ1-1; 7 bases agree with TRBD1. From germline, CDR1 is SNHLY and CDR2 FYNNEI. V trimming: 6 bases; J trimming: 8 bases; junction bases outside the gene matches: 3. This CDR3 spans 11 amino acids. The CDR3: CASSVRGEAFF. The DNA of the CDR3 is TGTGCCAGCAGCGTCAGGGGGGAAGCTTTCTTT.

This clone was recorded only once. The chain joins TRBV7-2 to TRBJ2-3, with TRBD2 identical over 11 bases. The ends lost 5 bases at V and 3 bases at J; junction bases unmatched: 4. The CDR3 length is 15 residues. Germline loops: CDR1 SGHTA, CDR2 FQGNSA. The CDR3 DNA is TGTGCCAGCAGCCTACTAGCGGGAGTGACAGATACGCAGTATTTT. It translates to CASSLLAGVTDTQYF.

The V gene is TRBV21-1, the J gene TRBJ2-7; the table's TRBD2 call for D was not verified on the DNA. TRBV21-1 is classified as a pseudogene. The CDR3 has 16 residues. The CDR3 region has the DNA TGTGCCAGCAGCAAAGCTCGGATAGCGGGAAGGTACGAGCAGTACTTC. This sequence encodes CASSKARIAGRYEQYF.

The chain links TRBV5-1 to TRBJ2-7; no clear D. The CDR3 contains 13 residues. Trimming shortened V by 0 bases and J by 2 bases, and 6 bases separated the two germline ends. Looked up from germline, CDR1 is SGHRS and CDR2 is YFSETQ. CDR3 protein: CASSLAVTYEQYF. For the CDR3, the DNA is TGCGCCAGCAGCTTGGCTGTTACCTACGAGCAGTACTTC.

The CDR3 sequence: CASSLALETQYF. For the CDR3, the DNA is TGCGCCAGCAGCTTAGCGCTAGAGACCCAGTACTTC. The chain recombines TRBV5-1 with TRBJ2-5; D is undetermined. The V gene's germline CDR1 is SGHRS and CDR2 YFSETQ. The CDR3 is 12 amino acids. V gave up 2 bases and J gave up 4 bases, with 6 bases separating them.